This entry lists 25 T cell receptor beta chains sequenced from one sample in a study of T cells in localized non-small cell lung cancer (dated by TCRdb to 2020 to 2022). Library prep was done by the immunoSEQ multiplex PCR assay. The immuneACCESS repertoire file appears here via TCRdb, limited to in-frame rearrangements. These files lack a portion of the clones; in checked studies, under half of the deficit traces to unresolved V genes, and the cause of the others is not known. In this sample the table shows around 130,000 clones, roughly 90% of which occur a single time. Clones ranked in the top ten supply 1.5% to 2% of the sample. This sample comprised peripheral blood, obtained before any cancer treatment. The receptors originated from an older female donor with stage I lung adenocarcinoma.

The rearrangement joins TRBV5-1 to TRBJ2-1; TRBD2 agrees at 11 bases. The V and J ends lost 6 bases and 7 bases, in that order; junction bases with no gene match: 6. Looked up from germline, CDR1 is SGHRS and CDR2 is YFSETQ. This CDR3 has 14 amino acids. CDR3 DNA: TGCGCCAGCATCCCACTAGCGGGAGTTAATGAGCAGTTCTTC. Translating it yields CASIPLAGVNEQFF.

The V call is TRBV18, the J call TRBJ1-2, with D perhaps matching TRBD1 (5 bases). Trimming pared 3 bases from V and 5 bases from J, leaving 10 bases between. This CDR3 has 13 residues. CDR1 KGHSH and CDR2 LQKENI come from the germline V gene. The CDR3 sequence: CASSPGTDYGYTF. CDR3 DNA: TGTGCCAGCTCACCGGGGACGGATTATGGCTACACCTTC.

The chain uses TRBV11-2 and TRBJ2-3; tentative D call: TRBD2 (5 bases). This CDR3 contains 14 residues. The germline V and J ends were trimmed by 4 bases and 0 bases, with 8 bases remaining between them. The germline gives CDR1 SGHAT, CDR2 FQNNGV. CDR3 coding DNA: TGTGCCAGCAGCTCCACGGGAAGCACAGATACGCAGTATTTT. Translated, it gives CASSSTGSTDTQYF. Combining the CDR3 with reference TRBV11-2 and TRBJ2-3 gives the whole variable domain EAGVAQSPRYKIIEKRQSVAFWCNPISGHATLYWYQQILGQGPKLLIQFQNNGVVDDSQLPKDRFSAERLKGVDSTLKIQPAKLEDSAVYLCASSSTGSTDTQYFGPGTRLTVL.

The rearrangement uses TRBV11-2 and TRBJ2-5; D gene ambiguous. This CDR3 is built from 13 residues. CDR1 and CDR2 (germline): SGHAT, FQNNGV. Trimming cost V 3 bases and J 3 bases, with 8 bases left between them. The chain's CDR3 is CASSFGVEETQYF. The CDR3 DNA is TGTGCCAGCAGCTTTGGGGTGGAAGAGACCCAGTACTTC.

The chain links TRBV6-1 to TRBJ1-5; TRBD1 is a possible D gene (5 bases). With 2 bases removed from V and 0 bases from J, the gap between germline ends came to 17 bases. This CDR3 region has 18 residues. Germline loops: CDR1 MNHNS, CDR2 SASEGT. The DNA of the CDR3 is TGTGCCAGCAGTGAATTCGTCCCCGGGGGGGATAGCAATCAGCCCCAGCATTTT. Translated: CASSEFVPGGDSNQPQHF.

The V and J genes are TRBV12-5 and TRBJ2-7; D possibly corresponds to TRBD1 (5 bases). Germline loops: CDR1 LGHNT, CDR2 FRNRAP. V was cut by 0 bases and J by 7 bases, with 10 bases left in between. The CDR3 spans 13 residues. The CDR3 DNA sequence: TGTGCTAGTGGTTTGGTAGGACACTGGGAGCAGTACTTC. Its translation is CASGLVGHWEQYF.

This chain links TRBV2 with TRBJ1-1; possible D gene TRBD1, 6 bases. Germline values: CDR1 SNHLY, CDR2 FYNNEI. Trimming shortened V by 3 bases and J by 0 bases, and 11 bases separated the two germline ends. This CDR3 has 15 residues. The CDR3 DNA is TGTGCCAGCAGTGAGGCGCAGGGGATGAACACTGAAGCTTTCTTT. Translated, it gives CASSEAQGMNTEAFF.

This clone was observed a few times. The genes are TRBV30 and TRBJ2-1, with D uncertain. This CDR3 contains 15 residues. V lost 5 bases, J lost 7 bases, and 21 bases lay in between. The germline V gene has CDR1 GTSNPN and CDR2 SVGIG (reference sequence). The CDR3 coding sequence is TGTGCCTGGGGCCCGACTTCAGTTAGTGGGAATGAGCAGTTCTTC. It encodes CAWGPTSVSGNEQFF.

The rearrangement joins TRBV19 to TRBJ1-5; no definite D call. Germline assignment: CDR1 LNHDA and CDR2 SQIVND (reference sequence). The CDR3 consists of 17 residues. V was clipped by 3 bases and J by 2 bases, with 17 bases between them. The CDR3 nucleotides read TGTGCCAGTAGTATCCCGCCTTTTAGCGGTGGCAATCAGCCCCAGCATTTT. Amino acids: CASSIPPFSGGNQPQHF.

The CDR3 loop is CASTGQGLTNEKLFF. In nucleotides, the CDR3 is TGCGCCAGCACAGGACAGGGGCTCACTAATGAAAAACTGTTTTTT. The chain recombines TRBV5-1 with TRBJ1-4, with 9 bases lining up with TRBD1. CDR1 is SGHRS, CDR2 YFSETQ, per germline. The CDR3 spans 15 residues. Losses at the gene ends were 6 bases for V and 2 bases for J; bases not matched to a gene: 5.

The CDR3 DNA reads TGTGCCAGCTCACCCATCCCTGGGACAGATACGCAGTATTTT. This codes for CASSPIPGTDTQYF. The chain links TRBV18 to TRBJ2-3; unclear D gene. Germline V gene data show CDR1 as KGHSH and CDR2 as LQKENI. The CDR3 runs 14 residues. Trimming stripped 3 bases from V and 3 bases from J, with 10 bases between.

This clone was counted between two and nine times. The chain carries TRBV5-1 and TRBJ1-1; D is ambiguous. Germline-derived CDR1 and CDR2 are SGHRS and YFSETQ. CDR3 size: 14 residues. Deletions cut 0 bases from V and 1 base from J, with 7 bases between. CDR3 sequence (DNA): TGCGCCAGCAGCTTGGCCGGGCCGAACACTGAAGCTTTCTTT. This translates into CASSLAGPNTEAFF.

The chain links TRBV7-2 to TRBJ2-5, with TRBD2 as a possible D gene (5 bases). The CDR3 runs 12 residues. The V gene's germline CDR1 is SGHTA and CDR2 FQGNSA. Trimming pared 5 bases from V and 4 bases from J, leaving 8 bases between. The CDR3 spells CASSISGETQYF. The CDR3 DNA follows: TGTGCCAGCAGCATAAGCGGAGAGACCCAGTACTTC.

This chain joins TRBV6-6 and TRBJ2-2; possibly TRBD1 for D (5 bases). Deletions cut 0 bases from V and 6 bases from J, with 8 bases between. The CDR3 totals 14 residues. The germline gives CDR1 MNHNY, CDR2 SVGAGI (reference sequence). CDR3 residues: CASSYSEGAGELFF. The CDR3 nucleotides are TGTGCCAGCAGTTACTCGGAAGGGGCCGGGGAGCTGTTTTTT.

V gene TRBV4-2 combines with J gene TRBJ2-3, with 8 nucleotides matching TRBD2. Germline CDR1 reads LGHNA; CDR2 reads YNFKEQ. Trimming at V came to 2 bases and at J to 0 bases, leaving 1 base not matched to a gene. This CDR3 has 15 residues. The CDR3 loop is CASSQKRGSTDTQYF. In DNA, the CDR3 is TGTGCCAGCAGCCAAAAGCGGGGGAGCACAGATACGCAGTATTTT.

The rearrangement uses TRBV7-8 and TRBJ1-4; D is undetermined. CDR3 length: 14 residues. CDR1 is SGHVS, CDR2 FQNEAQ, per germline. V lost 4 bases and J lost 4, with 10 bases in between. The CDR3 nucleotides are TGTGCCAGCAGCTCGGACGGTCATAATGAAAAACTGTTTTTT. This sequence encodes CASSSDGHNEKLFF.

The V call is TRBV14, the J call TRBJ2-3; D unresolved. Trimming took off 4 bases at V and 2 bases at J, with 19 bases between the two ends. The CDR3 has 17 amino acids. Germline CDR1 and CDR2: SGHDN and FVKESK. CDR3 bases: TGTGCCAGCAGCCCACCTCCAGAGCGCAAACTCACAGATACGCAGTATTTT. Its translation is CASSPPPERKLTDTQYF.

The chain has TRBV19 and TRBJ1-2; maybe TRBD1 (6 bases). The CDR3 totals 15 residues. The V end lost 5 bases, the J end lost 4 bases, and 17 bases lay between the germline ends. CDR1 is LNHDA, CDR2 SQIVND, per germline (reference sequence). The CDR3 protein is CASSPLGGARYGYTF. CDR3 in DNA: TGTGCCAGTAGTCCCCTTGGGGGGGCGCGCTATGGCTACACCTTC.

This clone appeared a single time. The CDR3 nucleotides are TGCGCCAGCGGGCTGGAGCCCTACAATGAGCAGTTCTTC. Translating gives CASGLEPYNEQFF. The chain joins TRBV4-1 to TRBJ2-1; no clear D. V gave up 8 bases and J gave up 2 bases, with 10 bases separating them. The CDR3 has 13 amino acids. Germline V gives CDR1 MGHRA, CDR2 YSYEKL.

The chain employs TRBV15 and TRBJ2-1; no firm D call. The CDR3 covers 15 residues. The V gene lost 0 bases and the J gene lost 6 bases, with 12 bases spanning the gap. CDR1 is LNHNV, CDR2 YYDKDF, per germline (reference sequence). CDR3 coding DNA: TGTGCCACCAGCAGAGATTTGACATCTCTCAATGAGCAGTTCTTC. The encoded protein is CATSRDLTSLNEQFF.

The rearrangement links TRBV7-6 to TRBJ2-3; no clear D gene. There are 15 residues in the CDR3. Looked up from germline, CDR1 is SGHVS and CDR2 is FNYEAQ. With 3 bases removed from V and 0 bases from J, the gap between germline ends came to 10 bases. The DNA for the CDR3 is TGTGCCAGCAGCTTGTCCGACACGAGCACAGATACGCAGTATTTT. Its translation is CASSLSDTSTDTQYF. Drawing the rest from reference TRBV7-6 and TRBJ2-3, the complete variable domain is GAGVSQSPRYKVTKRGQDVALRCDPISGHVSLYWYRQALGQGPEFLTYFNYEAQQDKSGLPNDRFSAERPEGSISTLTIQRTEQRDSAMYRCASSLSDTSTDTQYFGPGTRLTVL.

This chain joins TRBV5-6 and TRBJ2-5, with 8 bases matching TRBD2. Per the germline V gene, CDR1 is SGHDT and CDR2 is YYEEEE. The CDR3 consists of 16 residues. The V and J ends lost 2 bases and 2 bases, in that order; junction bases with no gene match: 8. The CDR3: CASSFGVAGTQETQYF. As DNA, the CDR3 is TGTGCCAGCAGCTTCGGCGTAGCGGGAACGCAAGAGACCCAGTACTTC.

The rearrangement uses TRBV29-1 and TRBJ1-2, with D unresolved. V gave up 7 bases and J gave up 1 base, with 13 bases separating them. CDR1 is SQVTM and CDR2 is ANQGSEA in the germline V gene. CDR3 size: 13 residues. CDR3 sequence reads: CSAGQRDNYGYTF. As DNA, the CDR3 is TGCAGCGCGGGCCAGAGAGATAACTATGGCTACACCTTC.

The rearrangement links TRBV5-4 to TRBJ2-7, with 9 bases aligning to TRBD1. This CDR3 spans 15 amino acids. Germline V CDR1 and CDR2: SGHNT, YYREEE (reference sequence). V shed 4 bases, J shed 4 bases, and the junction held 9 bases outside the gene matches. DNA of the CDR3: TGTGCCAGCAGCCAATCGGGACAGGGCTCGTACGAGCAGTACTTC. Translation: CASSQSGQGSYEQYF.

The rearrangement joins TRBV7-3 to TRBJ2-2; either TRBD1 or TRBD2 may supply D (5 bases each). V was trimmed by 4 bases and J by 3 bases, leaving 9 bases between them. The length of the CDR3 is 14 residues. Germline V gene sequence: CDR1 SGHTA, CDR2 FQGTGA. The CDR3 here is CASSSGTYTGELFF. CDR3 in DNA: TGTGCCAGCAGCTCCGGGACCTACACCGGGGAGCTGTTTTTT.